This entry describes one T cell receptor beta chain. What it binds is not known. The sample is drawn from a study of beta chain features in type 1 diabetes. The study's findings and limits: Moderate yet significant TCRB CDR3 shortening was seen in Type 1 diabetes patients in all four CD4+ subsets.

Reverse transcribing all isolated RNA meant expressed TCRB transcripts were sequenced. The method was immunoSEQ multiplex PCR; TCRdb's version includes in-frame clones alone and lacks a portion of them. The sample holds around 180,000 clones, approximately 7.9% seen once. The TCR sequence derives from a man aged 18 to 30 with type 1 diabetes. Sequencing was carried out using central memory CD4+ T cells from blood.

Here the CDR3 reads CASSLDGLRARDLKFF. Written as DNA, the CDR3 is TGTGCCAGCAGCTTAGACGGACTGCGGGCCCGGGACTTGAAGTTCTTC. The chain recombines TRBV7-2 with TRBJ2-1; TRBD2 is a possible D gene (6 bases). The CDR3 spans 16 residues. In germline, CDR1 is SGHTA, CDR2 FQGNSA. Trimming took 1 base from V and 14 from J, leaving 24 bases between them.